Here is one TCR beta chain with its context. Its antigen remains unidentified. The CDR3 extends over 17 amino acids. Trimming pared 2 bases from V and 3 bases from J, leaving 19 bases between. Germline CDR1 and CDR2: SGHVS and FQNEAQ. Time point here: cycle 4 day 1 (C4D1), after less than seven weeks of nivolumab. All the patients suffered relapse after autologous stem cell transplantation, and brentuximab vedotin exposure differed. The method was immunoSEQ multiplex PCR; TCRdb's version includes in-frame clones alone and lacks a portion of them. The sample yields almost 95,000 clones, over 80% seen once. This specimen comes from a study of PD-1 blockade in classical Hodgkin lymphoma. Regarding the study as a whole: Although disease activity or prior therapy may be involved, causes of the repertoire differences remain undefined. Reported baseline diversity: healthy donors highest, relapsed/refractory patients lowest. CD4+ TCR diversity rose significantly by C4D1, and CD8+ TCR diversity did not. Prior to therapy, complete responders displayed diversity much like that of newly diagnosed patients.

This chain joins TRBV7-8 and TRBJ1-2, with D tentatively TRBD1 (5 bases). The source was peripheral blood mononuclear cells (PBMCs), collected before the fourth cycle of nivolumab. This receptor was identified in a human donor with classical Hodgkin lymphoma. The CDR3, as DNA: TGTGCCAGCAGCTTAACGGTGATGGGCCAGGGTCACTATGGCTACACCTTC. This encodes CASSLTVMGQGHYGYTF.